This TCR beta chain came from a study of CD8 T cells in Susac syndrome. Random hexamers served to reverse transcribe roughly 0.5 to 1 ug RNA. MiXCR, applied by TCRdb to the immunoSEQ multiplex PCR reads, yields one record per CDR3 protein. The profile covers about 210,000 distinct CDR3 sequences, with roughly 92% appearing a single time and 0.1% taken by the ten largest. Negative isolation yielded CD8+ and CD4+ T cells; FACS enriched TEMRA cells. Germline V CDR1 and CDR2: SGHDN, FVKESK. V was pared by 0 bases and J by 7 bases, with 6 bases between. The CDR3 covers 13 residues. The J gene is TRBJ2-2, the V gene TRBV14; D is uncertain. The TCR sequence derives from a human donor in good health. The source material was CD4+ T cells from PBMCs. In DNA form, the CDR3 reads TGTGCCAGCAGCCAAGATGTTAGCGGGGAGCTGTTTTTT. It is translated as CASSQDVSGELFF.